This entry lists 18 T cell receptor beta chains sequenced from one sample in a study of T cell responses to AZD1222 COVID-19 vaccine. Generated by immunoSEQ multiplex PCR, the TCRdb table keeps only in-frame clones and is missing some. Of about 110,000 clones listed, roughly 87% are singletons. The sequenced sample was peripheral blood, obtained on day 0 of AZD1222 vaccination. The receptors here all came from an adult in good health.

A single count supports this clone. V usage is TRBV5-1 and J usage is TRBJ2-7; tentative D call: TRBD1 (5 bases). This CDR3 has 14 residues. The germline CDR1 and CDR2 sequences are SGHRS and YFSETQ. V lost 6 bases to trimming and J lost 0 bases, with 13 bases between them. CDR3 loop: CASTQDISSYEQYF. In nucleotides, the CDR3 is TGCGCCAGCACCCAGGACATTTCCTCCTACGAGCAGTACTTC.

The V gene is TRBV4-2, the J gene TRBJ2-5; 8 nucleotides match TRBD2. The CDR3 loop spans 16 amino acids. Germline assignment: CDR1 LGHNA and CDR2 YNFKEQ. The V and J ends lost 1 base and 5 bases, in that order; junction bases with no gene match: 9. Here the CDR3 reads CASSQGIRGGRETQYF. In nucleotides, the CDR3 is TGTGCCAGCAGCCAAGGAATCCGGGGGGGCCGGGAGACCCAGTACTTC.

This clone has only a few counts. The chain is built from TRBV6-5 and TRBJ2-1; the D is unclear. Trimming removed 6 bases from V and 4 bases from J, with 10 bases in between. Germline V gives CDR1 MNHEY, CDR2 SVGAGI. This CDR3 comprises 13 residues. This chain's CDR3 is CASRVPGYNEQFF. Here the CDR3 DNA reads TGTGCCAGCAGGGTTCCCGGATACAATGAGCAGTTCTTC.

V gene TRBV19 combines with J gene TRBJ1-6; perhaps TRBD1 as D (5 bases). CDR1 and CDR2 from the germline V gene are LNHDA and SQIVND (reference sequence). V was clipped by 3 bases and J by 10 bases, with 13 bases between them. The CDR3 has 14 residues. In nucleotides, the CDR3 is TGTGCCAGTAGTATGGCCAGGGCGGAGTCACCCCTCCACTTT. Its translation is CASSMARAESPLHF.

This clone was seen once. Written as DNA, the CDR3 is TGTGCCAGCAGTGATTGGGGGGGCAGTGGAGATAACTATGGCTACACCTTC. Amino acid sequence: CASSDWGGSGDNYGYTF. The rearrangement joins TRBV6-1 to TRBJ1-2, with D perhaps matching TRBD1 (6 bases). The CDR3 is 17 amino acids. Germline V gene data show CDR1 as MNHNS and CDR2 as SASEGT. Trimming removed 3 bases from V and 1 base from J, with 18 bases in between.

The V gene is TRBV12-3 or TRBV12-4, the J gene TRBJ2-1; no clear D gene. The CDR3 is made up of 13 amino acids. V shed 1 base and J shed 4 bases, with 5 bases lying between them. The CDR3: CASSLVGYNEQFF. The DNA for the CDR3 is TGTGCCAGCAGTTTAGTAGGGTACAATGAGCAGTTCTTC.

The chain is built from TRBV4-3 and TRBJ2-7; D ambiguous. Per germline, CDR1 LGHNA and CDR2 YSLEER. The CDR3 is 14 amino acids. Trimming cost V 0 bases and J 1 base, with 7 bases left between them. The CDR3 sequence: CASSQDPSSYEQYF. The CDR3 DNA sequence: TGCGCCAGCAGCCAAGATCCTAGTTCCTACGAGCAGTACTTC.

The chain employs TRBV19 and TRBJ1-1, with D possibly being TRBD1 (5 bases). Germline CDR1 LNHDA, CDR2 SQIVND (reference sequence). Trimming cost V 9 bases and J 7 bases, with 12 bases left between them. This CDR3 is built from 11 residues. DNA for the CDR3: TGTGCCAGAGCCCCGGGGGATGAAGCTTTCTTT. It codes for CARAPGDEAFF.

The V and J genes are TRBV2 and TRBJ2-7; 7 nucleotides align to TRBD1. Trimming cost V 6 bases and J 0 bases; bases outside gene matches: 5. Germline lookup yields CDR1 SNHLY and CDR2 FYNNEI. The CDR3 covers 14 residues. The CDR3 protein is CASRVDRSSYEQYF. The CDR3 region has the DNA TGTGCCAGCAGGGTGGACAGGAGCTCCTACGAGCAGTACTTC.

This chain links TRBV18 with TRBJ2-5, with TRBD1 matching over 7 bases. The J segment lost 1 base and the V segment lost 6 bases, leaving 5 bases of the junction unmatched. This CDR3 comprises 14 residues. Germline-derived CDR1 and CDR2 are KGHSH and LQKENI. The DNA of the CDR3 is TGTGCCAGCTCCCCAGGGGGATCCCAAGAGACCCAGTACTTC. This gives the protein CASSPGGSQETQYF.

This rearrangement joins TRBV11-3 to TRBJ2-5, with 8 nucleotides matching TRBD2. Germline V CDR1 and CDR2: SGHNT, YENEEA. The CDR3 is 15 amino acids. V shed 5 bases and J 4 bases; nucleotides not matched to a gene: 9. CDR3 nucleotide sequence: TGTGCCAGCAGCCAAGGAAGCGGGAGTGTAGAGACCCAGTACTTC. Translated: CASSQGSGSVETQYF. The entire variable domain, with the rest obtained from reference TRBV11-3 and TRBJ2-5, is as follows: EAGVVQSPRYKIIEKKQPVAFWCNPISGHNTLYWYLQNLGQGPELLIRYENEEAVDDSQLPKDRFSAERLKGVDSTLKIQPAELGDSAVYLCASSQGSGSVETQYFGPGTRLLVL.

The chain couples TRBV9 to TRBJ1-3; 8 bases are a match to TRBD1. There are 17 residues in the CDR3. Germline lookup yields CDR1 SGDLS and CDR2 YYNGEE. Trimming at V came to 1 base and at J to 5 bases, leaving 11 bases not matched to a gene. CDR3 sequence reads: CASSVPGTGGGRNTIYF. DNA of the CDR3: TGTGCCAGCAGCGTACCAGGCACAGGGGGAGGTAGAAACACCATATATTTT.

The chain has TRBV15 and TRBJ2-1, with 11 positions matching TRBD2. CDR3 length equals 16 residues. Germline CDR1 is LNHNV and CDR2 is YYDKDF (reference sequence). The V segment lost 8 bases and the J segment 2 bases; nucleotides outside the gene matches: 8. CDR3 nucleotide sequence: TGTGCCACCCGTAGCCAGGGACTAGCGGCCTACAATGAGCAGTTCTTC. It translates to CATRSQGLAAYNEQFF.

The DNA of the CDR3 is TGTGCCAGCAGCTCCTTGACAGGTCCTAACTATGGCTACACCTTC. This encodes CASSSLTGPNYGYTF. V usage is TRBV7-3 and J usage is TRBJ1-2; D perhaps matches TRBD1 (6 bases). CDR3 length: 15 amino acids. V lost 4 bases to trimming and J lost 0 bases, with 12 bases between them. Germline assignment: CDR1 SGHTA and CDR2 FQGTGA.

The rearrangement links TRBV18 to TRBJ1-5, with D possibly TRBD1 on 6 matching bases. V lost 3 bases to trimming and J lost 0 bases, with 12 bases between them. CDR1 and CDR2 (germline): KGHSH, LQKENI. The CDR3 spans 16 residues. The CDR3: CASSPRQADSNQPQHF. CDR3 bases: TGTGCCAGCTCACCTCGACAGGCGGATAGCAATCAGCCCCAGCATTTT.

This clone was counted a single time. The chain recombines TRBV19 with TRBJ1-2; D is possibly TRBD1 (6 bases). The CDR3 spans 13 residues. V was cut by 2 bases and J by 2 bases, with 6 bases left in between. The germline gives CDR1 LNHDA, CDR2 SQIVND (reference sequence). CDR3 in DNA: TGTGCCAGTAGTATAACAGGGAACTATGGCTACACCTTC. Translated: CASSITGNYGYTF. The full variable domain, in which reference TRBV19 and TRBJ1-2 provide the parts outside the CDR3, is DGGITQSPKYLFRKEGQNVTLSCEQNLNHDAMYWYRQDPGQGLRLIYYSQIVNDFQKGDIAEGYSVSREKKESFPLTVTSAQKNPTAFYLCASSITGNYGYTFGSGTRLTVV.

About this clone: Within the sample, other DNA sequences also encode this same CDR3. V and J are TRBV3-1 (or the pseudogene TRBV3-2) and TRBJ1-2, with TRBD1 matching 8 bases. The V gene end was trimmed by 4 bases and the J gene end by 2 bases; junction bases not matched to a gene: 3. CDR1 is LGHDT and CDR2 is YNNKEL in the germline V gene (reference sequence). The CDR3 covers 14 residues. The CDR3, as DNA: TGTGCCAGCAGCCTAAGACAGGGGAACTATGGCTACACCTTC. The encoded protein is CASSLRQGNYGYTF.

The chain has TRBV6-4 and TRBJ2-2, with D unclear. The CDR3 sequence is 11 residues long. The V and J ends lost 4 bases and 6 bases respectively, with 3 bases between them. Germline values: CDR1 MRHNA, CDR2 SNTAGT. The CDR3 loop reads CASSAAGELFF. As DNA, the CDR3 is TGTGCCAGCAGTGCTGCCGGGGAGCTGTTTTTT.